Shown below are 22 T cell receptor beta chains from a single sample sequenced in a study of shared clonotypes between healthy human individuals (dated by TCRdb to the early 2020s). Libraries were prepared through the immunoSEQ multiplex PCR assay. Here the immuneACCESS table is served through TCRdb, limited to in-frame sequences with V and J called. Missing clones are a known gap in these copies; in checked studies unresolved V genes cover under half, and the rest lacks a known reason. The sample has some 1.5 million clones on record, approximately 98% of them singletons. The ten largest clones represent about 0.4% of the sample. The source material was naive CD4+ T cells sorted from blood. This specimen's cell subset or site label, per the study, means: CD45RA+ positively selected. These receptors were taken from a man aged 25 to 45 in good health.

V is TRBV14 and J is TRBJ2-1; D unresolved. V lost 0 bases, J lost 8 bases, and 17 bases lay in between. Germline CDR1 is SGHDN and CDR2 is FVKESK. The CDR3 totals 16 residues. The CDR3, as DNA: TGTGCCAGCAGCCAAGACTATTCCCGGTCGTACGATGAGCAGTTCTTC. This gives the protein CASSQDYSRSYDEQFF.

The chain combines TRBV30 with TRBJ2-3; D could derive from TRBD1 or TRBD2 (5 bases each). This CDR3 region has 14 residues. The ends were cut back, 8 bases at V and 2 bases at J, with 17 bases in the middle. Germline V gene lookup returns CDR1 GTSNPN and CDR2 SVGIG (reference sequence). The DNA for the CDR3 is TGTGCCGGGGGTAAGGGCAGGGTCACAGATACGCAGTATTTT. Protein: CAGGKGRVTDTQYF.

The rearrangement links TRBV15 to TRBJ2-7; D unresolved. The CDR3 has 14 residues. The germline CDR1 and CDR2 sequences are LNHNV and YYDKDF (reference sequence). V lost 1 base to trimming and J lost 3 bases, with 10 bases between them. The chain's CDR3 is CATSRVDLGYEQYF. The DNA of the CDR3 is TGTGCCACCAGCAGAGTGGACCTCGGCTACGAGCAGTACTTC.

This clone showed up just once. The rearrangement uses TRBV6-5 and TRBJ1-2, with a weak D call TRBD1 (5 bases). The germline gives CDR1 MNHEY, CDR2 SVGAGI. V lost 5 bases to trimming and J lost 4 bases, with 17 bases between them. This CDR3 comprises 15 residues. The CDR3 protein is CASSPTGGGIYGYTF. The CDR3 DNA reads TGTGCCAGCAGTCCCACGGGTGGGGGGATCTATGGCTACACCTTC.

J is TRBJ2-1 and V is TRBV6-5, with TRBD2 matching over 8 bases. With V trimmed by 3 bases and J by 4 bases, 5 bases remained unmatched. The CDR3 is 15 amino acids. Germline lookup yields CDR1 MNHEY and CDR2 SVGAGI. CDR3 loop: CASSYLSGRYNEQFF. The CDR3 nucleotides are TGTGCCAGCAGTTATCTAAGCGGGAGATACAATGAGCAGTTCTTC.

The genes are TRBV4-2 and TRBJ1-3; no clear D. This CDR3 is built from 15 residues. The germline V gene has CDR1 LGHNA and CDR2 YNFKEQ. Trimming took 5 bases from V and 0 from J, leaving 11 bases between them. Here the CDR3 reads CASSVRGFSGNTIYF. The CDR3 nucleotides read TGTGCCAGCAGCGTCCGGGGTTTCTCTGGAAACACCATATATTTT.

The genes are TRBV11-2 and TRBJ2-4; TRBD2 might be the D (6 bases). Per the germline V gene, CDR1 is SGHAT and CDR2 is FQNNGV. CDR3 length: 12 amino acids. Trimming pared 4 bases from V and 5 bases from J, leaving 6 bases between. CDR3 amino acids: CASSWRENIQYF. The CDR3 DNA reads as TGTGCCAGCAGCTGGAGGGAAAACATTCAGTACTTC.

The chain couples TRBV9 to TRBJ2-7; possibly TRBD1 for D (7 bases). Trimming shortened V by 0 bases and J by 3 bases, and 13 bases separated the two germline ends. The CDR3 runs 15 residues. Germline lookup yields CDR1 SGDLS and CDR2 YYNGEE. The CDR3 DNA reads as TGTGCCAGCAGCGTAGGCGGGACAGAAAACTACGAGCAGTACTTC. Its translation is CASSVGGTENYEQYF.

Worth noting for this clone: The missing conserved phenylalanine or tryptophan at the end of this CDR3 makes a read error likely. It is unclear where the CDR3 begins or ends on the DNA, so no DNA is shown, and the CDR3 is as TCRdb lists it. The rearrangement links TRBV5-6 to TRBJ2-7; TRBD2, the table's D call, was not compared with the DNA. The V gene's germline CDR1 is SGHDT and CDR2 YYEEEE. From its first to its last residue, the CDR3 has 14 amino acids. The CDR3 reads CASSFGSGLAGLNL.

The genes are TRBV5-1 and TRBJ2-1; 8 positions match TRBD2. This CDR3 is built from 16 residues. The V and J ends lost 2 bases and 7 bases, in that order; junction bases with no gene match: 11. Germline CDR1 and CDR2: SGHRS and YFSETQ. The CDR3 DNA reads TGCGCCAGCAGCTTCCGGGCGGGACTAGATTCTAATGAGCAGTTCTTC. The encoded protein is CASSFRAGLDSNEQFF.

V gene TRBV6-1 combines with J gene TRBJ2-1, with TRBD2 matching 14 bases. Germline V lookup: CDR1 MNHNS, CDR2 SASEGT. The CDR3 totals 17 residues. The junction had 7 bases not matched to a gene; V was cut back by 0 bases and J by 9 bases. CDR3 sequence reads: CASSEATGLAGEGEQFF. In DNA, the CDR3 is TGTGCCAGCAGTGAAGCCACGGGACTAGCGGGAGAGGGTGAGCAGTTCTTC.

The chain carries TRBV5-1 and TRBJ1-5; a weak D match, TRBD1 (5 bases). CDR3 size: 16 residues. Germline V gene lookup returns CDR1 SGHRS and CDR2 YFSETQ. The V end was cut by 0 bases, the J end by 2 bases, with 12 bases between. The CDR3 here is CASSLAPQGGNQPQHF. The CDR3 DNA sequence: TGCGCCAGCAGCTTGGCACCCCAGGGCGGCAATCAGCCCCAGCATTTT. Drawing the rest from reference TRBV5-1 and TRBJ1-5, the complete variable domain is KAGVTQTPRYLIKTRGQQVTLSCSPISGHRSVSWYQQTPGQGLQFLFEYFSETQRNKGNFPGRFSGRQFSNSRSEMNVSTLELGDSALYLCASSLAPQGGNQPQHFGDGTRLSIL.

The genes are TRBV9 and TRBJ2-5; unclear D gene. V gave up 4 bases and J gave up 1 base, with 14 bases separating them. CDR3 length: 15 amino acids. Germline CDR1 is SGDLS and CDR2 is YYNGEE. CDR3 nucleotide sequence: TGTGCCAGCAGCACCGGCTCCGACCGCCAAGAGACCCAGTACTTC. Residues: CASSTGSDRQETQYF.

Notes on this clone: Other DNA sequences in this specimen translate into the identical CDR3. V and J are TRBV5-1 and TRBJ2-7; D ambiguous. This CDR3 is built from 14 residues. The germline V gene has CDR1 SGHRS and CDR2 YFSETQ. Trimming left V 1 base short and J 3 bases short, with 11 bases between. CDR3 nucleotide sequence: TGCGCCAGCAGCTTGTCCTCTGGGGACTACGAGCAGTACTTC. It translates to CASSLSSGDYEQYF.

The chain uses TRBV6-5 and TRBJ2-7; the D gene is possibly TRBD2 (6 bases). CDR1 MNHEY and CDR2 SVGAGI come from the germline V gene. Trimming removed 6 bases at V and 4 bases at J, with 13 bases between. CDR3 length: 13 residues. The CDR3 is CASREPGLYEQYF. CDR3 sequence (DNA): TGTGCCAGCAGAGAGCCGGGACTGTACGAGCAGTACTTC.

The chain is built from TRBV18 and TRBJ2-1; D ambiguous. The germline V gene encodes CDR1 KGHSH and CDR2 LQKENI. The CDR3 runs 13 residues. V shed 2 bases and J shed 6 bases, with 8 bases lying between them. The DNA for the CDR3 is TGTGCCAGCTCACCAGTCTGGGGCAATGAGCAGTTCTTC. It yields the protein CASSPVWGNEQFF.

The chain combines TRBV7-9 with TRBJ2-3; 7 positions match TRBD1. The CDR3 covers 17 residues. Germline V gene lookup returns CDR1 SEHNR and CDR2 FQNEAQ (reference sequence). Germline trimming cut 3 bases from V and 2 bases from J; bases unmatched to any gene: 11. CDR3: CASSLIHWTGNTDTQYF. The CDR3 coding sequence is TGTGCCAGCAGCTTGATCCATTGGACAGGTAACACAGATACGCAGTATTTT.

In DNA form, the CDR3 reads TGTGCCAGCAGCTTAGGGTCAACCACCGGGGAGCTGTTTTTT. Translation gives CASSLGSTTGELFF. The chain combines TRBV7-9 with TRBJ2-2; D gene unclear. Germline loops: CDR1 SEHNR, CDR2 FQNEAQ (reference sequence). V lost 1 base, J lost 4 bases, and 7 bases lay in between. This CDR3 region has 14 residues. The whole variable domain, remainder taken from reference TRBV7-9 and TRBJ2-2, is DTGVSQNPRHKITKRGQNVTFRCDPISEHNRLYWYRQTLGQGPEFLTYFQNEAQLEKSRLLSDRFSAERPKGSFSTLEIQRTEQGDSAMYLCASSLGSTTGELFFGEGSRLTVL.

In DNA, the CDR3 is TGCGCCAGCAGCTTGGAAGTCGTCGGGAGCTACACCTTC. This gives the protein CASSLEVVGSYTF. The V gene is TRBV5-1, the J gene TRBJ1-2, with D hard to call. V was cut by 0 bases and J by 9 bases, with 12 bases left in between. CDR3 length: 13 amino acids. Looked up from germline, CDR1 is SGHRS and CDR2 is YFSETQ. Variable domain in full (rest from reference TRBV5-1 and TRBJ1-2): KAGVTQTPRYLIKTRGQQVTLSCSPISGHRSVSWYQQTPGQGLQFLFEYFSETQRNKGNFPGRFSGRQFSNSRSEMNVSTLELGDSALYLCASSLEVVGSYTFGSGTRLTVV.

CDR3 in DNA: TGCGCCAGCAGTCAATCGGGAAGGACTAGCGGGAGTATGGAGTACTTC. Protein: CASSQSGRTSGSMEYF. The chain combines TRBV23-1 with TRBJ2-7; 13 nucleotides agree with TRBD2. TRBV23-1 falls under the ORF class, with uncertain function. The CDR3 runs to 16 residues. Trimming took 0 bases from V and 11 from J; bases not matched to a gene: 10.

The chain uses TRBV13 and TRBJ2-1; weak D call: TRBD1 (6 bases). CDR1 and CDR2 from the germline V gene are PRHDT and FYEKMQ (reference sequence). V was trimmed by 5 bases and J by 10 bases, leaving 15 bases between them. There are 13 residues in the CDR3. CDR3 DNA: TGTGCCAGCAGCCTCGAGGGGGTTTGGGAGCAGTTCTTC. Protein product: CASSLEGVWEQFF. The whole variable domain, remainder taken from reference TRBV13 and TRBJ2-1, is AAGVIQSPRHLIKEKRETATLKCYPIPRHDTVYWYQQGPGQDPQFLISFYEKMQSDKGSIPDRFSAQQFSDYHSELNMSSLELGDSALYFCASSLEGVWEQFFGPGTRLTVL.

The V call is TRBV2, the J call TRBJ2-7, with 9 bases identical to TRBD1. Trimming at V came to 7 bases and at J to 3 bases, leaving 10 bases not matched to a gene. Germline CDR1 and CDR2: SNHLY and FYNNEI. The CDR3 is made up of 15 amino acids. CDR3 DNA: TGTGCCAGCACCCTGGGGGACAGGGACTTCTACGAGCAGTACTTC. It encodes CASTLGDRDFYEQYF.